A selection of T cell receptor beta chains follows, all from one sample in a study of response to subunit inactivated influenza vaccine. One entry per CDR3 protein, called by TCRdb with MiXCR from the RT-PCR reads. Found here are over 150,000 distinct CDR3 sequences, roughly a tenth of them singletons; the top ten hold under 15%. The sample here was non-naive T cells sorted from PBMCs, taken roughly 46 days after vaccination. These receptors were taken from a man aged 45 to 65 who received an inactivated influenza vaccine. CDR3s include the opening cysteine and the closing phenylalanine or tryptophan. The D gene is left open where the match is weak. Size is stated for part of the rows, as once, few or many counts, or as a class when the clone is expanded.

j_gene: TRBJ2-6; abundance: few; d_gene: .; v_gene: TRBV6-1; CDR3nt: TGTGCCAGCAGGAGCCGCTCTGGGGCCAACGTCCTGACTTTC; CDR3aa: CASRSRSGANVLTF
j_gene: TRBJ2-6; abundance: many; d_gene: .; v_gene: TRBV5-1; CDR3nt: TGCGCCAGCAGCTTTACACCCGGCTCTGGGGCCAACGTCCTGACTTTC; CDR3aa: CASSFTPGSGANVLTF
j_gene: TRBJ2-7; abundance: many; d_gene: .; v_gene: TRBV2; CDR3nt: TGTGCCAGCAGTGCCGGGGGTCTCTCCACCTACGAGCAGTACTTC; CDR3aa: CASSAGGLSTYEQYF
j_gene: TRBJ1-1; abundance: few; d_gene: .; v_gene: TRBV20-1; CDR3nt: TGCAGTGCTAGTGAATGGCGGACGAACACTGAAGTTTTCTTT; CDR3aa: CSASEWRTNTEVFF
j_gene: TRBJ2-5; abundance: few; d_gene: TRBD2; v_gene: TRBV4-2; CDR3nt: TGTGCCAGCAGCCAAGCGGCCGGGACTAGCGTAGAGACCCAGTACTTC; CDR3aa: CASSQAAGTSVETQYF
j_gene: TRBJ2-1; abundance: .; d_gene: .; v_gene: TRBV6-5; CDR3nt: TGTGCCAGCGAGGGGGGGAATGAGCAGTTCTTC; CDR3aa: CASEGGNEQFF
j_gene: TRBJ2-3; abundance: many; d_gene: .; v_gene: TRBV5-1; CDR3nt: TGCGCCAGCAGCCCTGAAATTACGAAACGCACAGATACGCAGTATTTT; CDR3aa: CASSPEITKRTDTQYF
j_gene: TRBJ2-7; abundance: many; d_gene: .; v_gene: TRBV4-1; CDR3nt: TGCGCCAGCAGCCAAGATCCACCGGGACGGACCTACGAGCAGTACTTC; CDR3aa: CASSQDPPGRTYEQYF
j_gene: TRBJ2-5; abundance: .; d_gene: TRBD2; v_gene: TRBV4-1; CDR3nt: TGCGCCAGCAGCCAAGCGGAACTAGCGGGAGAGACCCAGTACTTC; CDR3aa: CASSQAELAGETQYF
j_gene: TRBJ2-1; abundance: many; d_gene: .; v_gene: TRBV5-1; CDR3nt: TGCGCCACCAAAGTGGGGATTAACAATGAGCAGTTCTTC; CDR3aa: CATKVGINNEQFF
j_gene: TRBJ2-7; abundance: few; d_gene: .; v_gene: TRBV14; CDR3nt: TGTGCCAGCAGCCAAGGGCTGACCTACGAGCAGTACTTC; CDR3aa: CASSQGLTYEQYF
j_gene: TRBJ2-1; abundance: many; d_gene: TRBD1; v_gene: TRBV12-3/TRBV12-4; CDR3nt: TGTGCCAGCAGCCGAAACCAGGGGGCGGGGCAGTTCTTC; CDR3aa: CASSRNQGAGQFF
j_gene: TRBJ1-1; abundance: many; d_gene: TRBD1; v_gene: TRBV4-1; CDR3nt: TGCGCCAGCAGCCATCTAGGACAGGCGAACACTGAAGCTTTCTTT; CDR3aa: CASSHLGQANTEAFF
j_gene: TRBJ2-7; abundance: many; d_gene: TRBD2; v_gene: TRBV11-2; CDR3nt: TGTGCCAGCAGTTTGATTCTAGCGGGGACCAGCTACGAGCAGTACTTC; CDR3aa: CASSLILAGTSYEQYF
j_gene: TRBJ1-1; abundance: many; d_gene: .; v_gene: TRBV29-1; CDR3nt: TGCAGCGCAAGGGGCGGTGATAATGAAGCTTTCTTT; CDR3aa: CSARGGDNEAFF
j_gene: TRBJ1-1; abundance: .; d_gene: .; v_gene: TRBV4-2; CDR3nt: TGTGCCAGCAGCCAAGATCCCTCAGGGTACACTGAAGCTTTCTTT; CDR3aa: CASSQDPSGYTEAFF
j_gene: TRBJ2-2; abundance: many; d_gene: .; v_gene: TRBV15; CDR3nt: TGTGCCACCAGCAGAGATCAGGGAATCGGGGAGCTGTTTTTT; CDR3aa: CATSRDQGIGELFF
j_gene: TRBJ1-2; abundance: .; d_gene: TRBD1; v_gene: TRBV2; CDR3nt: TGTGCCAGCAGTGCCCGACAGGGGTATTATGGCTACACCTTC; CDR3aa: CASSARQGYYGYTF